This T cell receptor beta chain was documented in a study of OX40 agonist ivuxolimab in advanced cancers. Study summary: Cohort: approximately 83% men, mean age approximately 64, aged roughly 23 to 79. The eligibility criteria allowed prior anti-PD-1, anti-PD-L1 or anti-CTLA-4 therapy, and about 40% had some.

TCRdb's table, derived via immunoSEQ multiplex PCR, lists solely in-frame clones and lacks some. The sample yields just over 90,000 clones, about 92% seen once. This clone was counted a single time. CDR1 and CDR2 from the germline V gene are SGHDT and YYEEEE. This CDR3 comprises 16 residues. Deletions cut 0 bases from V and 7 bases from J, with 17 bases between. The sequenced sample was CD4+ or CD8+ T cells sorted from blood, obtained in a trial of the OX40 agonist ivuxolimab. The rearrangement uses TRBV5-6 and TRBJ1-5; the D is unclear. This sequence originates from an adult with an advanced solid tumor such as melanoma, head and neck, liver or kidney cancer. The DNA of the CDR3 is TGTGCCAGCAGCTTGGCCTCGACAAGGGTAGGGCAGCCCCAGCATTTT. It codes for CASSLASTRVGQPQHF.